Following are 28 T cell receptor beta chains from one sample sequenced in a study of blood T cell repertoires in COVID-19. The table came from immunoSEQ multiplex PCR; TCRdb's copy has only in-frame clones and leaves some out. The table shows 140,000 or so clones, with just under 85% occurring only once. Sequenced input: PBMCs or T cells enriched from blood (not recorded which). The origin of the receptors is a woman between 45 and 65 years old with acute COVID-19.

J is TRBJ2-3 and V is TRBV7-9; 7 positions match TRBD2. V shed 5 bases and J 0 bases; nucleotides not matched to a gene: 8. CDR1 and CDR2 from the germline V gene are SEHNR and FQNEAQ (reference sequence). The CDR3 is made up of 16 amino acids. The CDR3 coding sequence is TGTGCCAGCAGCATACAGAGCGGGGCTAGCACAGATACGCAGTATTTT. Its protein is CASSIQSGASTDTQYF. Combining the CDR3 with reference TRBV7-9 and TRBJ2-3 gives the whole variable domain DTGVSQNPRHKITKRGQNVTFRCDPISEHNRLYWYRQTLGQGPEFLTYFQNEAQLEKSRLLSDRFSAERPKGSFSTLEIQRTEQGDSAMYLCASSIQSGASTDTQYFGPGTRLTVL.

V is TRBV5-8 and J is TRBJ2-3; D may be TRBD2 (6 bases). With 4 bases removed from V and 5 bases from J, the gap between germline ends came to 14 bases. CDR3 length: 14 residues. Germline values: CDR1 SGHTS, CDR2 YDEGEE. CDR3 sequence reads: CASSQEGDLDTQYF. The CDR3 DNA reads TGTGCCAGCAGCCAGGAGGGAGATTTAGATACGCAGTATTTT.

The genes are TRBV12-1 and TRBJ2-2; the D segment call TRBD1 is taken from the table without a DNA check. TRBV12-1 is listed as a pseudogene. The CDR3 length is 19 residues. CDR3 residues: CASSSQLDRGSLFTGELFF. The CDR3 coding sequence is TGTGCCAGCAGCTCCCAGCTGGACAGGGGAAGCCTCTTCACCGGGGAGCTGTTTTTT.

The gene calls are TRBV11-3 and TRBJ2-1; 15 bases are shared with TRBD2. V lost 5 bases and J lost 6; bases outside the gene matches: 17. The CDR3 totals 20 residues. CDR1 SGHNT and CDR2 YENEEA come from the germline V gene. Here the CDR3 reads CASSRFGPGLAGGEGNEQFF. The CDR3 DNA reads TGTGCCAGCAGCCGGTTTGGTCCGGGACTAGCGGGAGGAGAGGGCAATGAGCAGTTCTTC.

This rearrangement joins TRBV6-2 or TRBV6-3 to TRBJ2-2; TRBD1 matches at 9 bases. V dropped 4 bases and J dropped 0; count of bases not matched to a gene: 9. The germline gives CDR1 MNHEY, CDR2 SVGEGT. There are 18 residues in the CDR3. CDR3 region: CASSLKGQGRANTGELFF. DNA of the CDR3: TGTGCCAGCAGTTTAAAAGGACAGGGGAGAGCGAACACCGGGGAGCTGTTTTTT.

The chain joins TRBV11-3 to TRBJ2-3, with TRBD2 as a possible D gene (6 bases). CDR1 is SGHNT and CDR2 is YENEEA in the germline V gene. Between the trimmed V and J ends, which lost 5 bases and 6 bases, there was a span of 18 bases. The CDR3 spans 15 residues. CDR3 coding DNA: TGTGCCAGCAGCGGGAGGACGGAGGGAGTCGATACGCAGTATTTT. Encoded protein: CASSGRTEGVDTQYF.

The chain combines TRBV20-1 with TRBJ1-3; D ambiguous. V was clipped by 4 bases and J by 2 bases, with 3 bases between them. The CDR3 consists of 11 residues. Germline values: CDR1 DFQATT, CDR2 SNEGSKA (reference sequence). The CDR3 nucleotides read TGCAGTGCTACGGCTGGAAACACCATATATTTT. Translating gives CSATAGNTIYF.

The CDR3 nucleotides read TGTGCCACCAGTGAACCAGCGGGAGGGACGGTAAATGAGCAGTTCTTC. This gives the protein CATSEPAGGTVNEQFF. The rearrangement links TRBV24-1 to TRBJ2-1; 10 bases map to TRBD2. Trimming at V came to 4 bases and at J to 7 bases, leaving 9 bases not matched to a gene. This CDR3 is 16 amino acids long. CDR1 and CDR2 (germline): KGHDR, SFDVKD.

This chain connects TRBV24-1 to TRBJ2-1, with 10 bases aligning to TRBD2. CDR1 is KGHDR, CDR2 SFDVKD, per germline. This CDR3 spans 15 amino acids. V shed 0 bases, J shed 5 bases, and the junction held 0 bases outside the gene matches. The CDR3 reads CATSDLTSGDNEQFF. In nucleotides, the CDR3 is TGTGCCACCAGTGATTTGACTAGCGGGGACAATGAGCAGTTCTTC.

This chain joins TRBV10-2 and TRBJ2-7; 8 bases fit TRBD1. From germline, CDR1 is WSHSY and CDR2 SAAADI. CDR3 length equals 15 residues. J was trimmed by 2 bases and V by 5 bases; bases with no gene match: 8. CDR3 residues: CASSFDRGLTYEQYF. CDR3 nucleotides: TGCGCCAGCAGTTTCGACAGGGGTTTAACCTACGAGCAGTACTTC.

J is TRBJ1-2 and V is TRBV14; TRBD1 might be the D (5 bases). The length of the CDR3 is 13 residues. The V gene lost 4 bases and the J gene lost 4 bases, with 10 bases spanning the gap. CDR1 SGHDN and CDR2 FVKESK come from the germline V gene. The CDR3 loop reads CASSPPGLYGYTF. For the CDR3, the DNA is TGTGCCAGCAGCCCCCCAGGGCTCTATGGCTACACCTTC.

This clone was detected a few times. The chain employs TRBV7-8 and TRBJ1-6, with D hard to call. Trimming pared 0 bases from V and 8 bases from J, leaving 5 bases between. The CDR3 is 13 amino acids. Germline V lookup: CDR1 SGHVS, CDR2 FQNEAQ. CDR3 sequence: CASSLAADSPLHF. The CDR3 nucleotides read TGTGCCAGCAGCTTAGCCGCGGATTCACCCCTCCACTTT.

The rearrangement links TRBV7-2 to TRBJ2-7; maybe TRBD2 (6 bases). The CDR3 is 15 amino acids. V dropped 0 bases and J dropped 0 bases, with 9 bases sitting between them. The V gene's germline CDR1 is SGHTA and CDR2 FQGNSA. CDR3 nucleotide sequence: TGTGCCAGCAGCTTAGCGGGGGGTACCTCCTACGAGCAGTACTTC. This encodes CASSLAGGTSYEQYF.

The chain recombines TRBV5-4 with TRBJ1-2; 7 bases align to TRBD1. In germline, CDR1 is SGHNT, CDR2 YYREEE (reference sequence). The CDR3 has 14 residues. The V segment lost 2 bases and the J segment 2 bases; nucleotides outside the gene matches: 3. CDR3 DNA sequence: TGTGCCAGCAGCTTCCAGGGGGACAACTATGGCTACACCTTC. Its protein product is CASSFQGDNYGYTF.

CDR3 protein: CASRAMGGSNQPQHF. The CDR3 nucleotides read TGTGCCAGTAGAGCTATGGGGGGTAGCAATCAGCCCCAGCATTTT. V gene TRBV19 combines with J gene TRBJ1-5, with D possibly TRBD1 on 5 matching bases. V lost 6 bases and J 0 bases, leaving 12 bases between the germline ends. The germline V gene has CDR1 LNHDA and CDR2 SQIVND (reference sequence). CDR3 length: 15 amino acids.

This chain connects TRBV28 to TRBJ1-1, with 9 bases aligning to TRBD1. CDR1 is MDHEN, CDR2 SYDVKM, per germline. The CDR3 spans 13 residues. The junction had 5 bases not matched to a gene; V was cut back by 5 bases and J by 7 bases. The CDR3 loop is CASSPRDRDEAFF. CDR3 bases: TGTGCCAGCAGTCCCCGGGACAGGGATGAAGCTTTCTTT.

The chain joins TRBV14 to TRBJ2-3, with 15 bases fitting TRBD2. Per germline, CDR1 SGHDN and CDR2 FVKESK. This CDR3 spans 18 amino acids. V lost 0 bases, J lost 4 bases, and 5 bases stayed unmatched. The CDR3 reads CASSQEGLAGGRADTQYF. In DNA, the CDR3 is TGTGCCAGCAGCCAAGAGGGACTAGCGGGAGGACGGGCAGATACGCAGTATTTT.

V usage is TRBV18 and J usage is TRBJ2-7; the D gene is possibly TRBD1 (6 bases). Germline CDR1 reads KGHSH; CDR2 reads LQKENI. The CDR3 runs 16 residues. The V gene lost 3 bases and the J gene lost 0 bases, with 15 bases spanning the gap. In DNA, the CDR3 is TGTGCCAGCTCACCGAAGGGGACATCAAGCTCCTACGAGCAGTACTTC. Amino acid sequence: CASSPKGTSSSYEQYF.

This rearrangement joins TRBV28 to TRBJ1-2, with a possible D match to TRBD1 (6 bases). Per the germline V gene, CDR1 is MDHEN and CDR2 is SYDVKM. The CDR3 spans 12 residues. Trimming stripped 5 bases from V and 8 bases from J, with 12 bases between. This chain's CDR3 is CASSPGEQGYTF. As DNA, the CDR3 is TGTGCCAGCAGTCCAGGGGAACAGGGCTACACCTTC.

J is TRBJ2-3 and V is TRBV6-5, with D unclear. Germline assignment: CDR1 MNHEY and CDR2 SVGAGI. V was clipped by 5 bases and J by 0 bases, with 12 bases between them. The CDR3 is 15 amino acids. CDR3 in DNA: TGTGCCAGCAGTAGACGACACCTTAGCACAGATACGCAGTATTTT. As protein: CASSRRHLSTDTQYF.

The V gene is TRBV6-6, the J gene TRBJ2-7; TRBD1 matches 8 bases. After removal of 11 bases from V and 5 bases from J, the junction contained 11 bases not matched to a gene. Germline V lookup: CDR1 MNHNY, CDR2 SVGAGI (reference sequence). The CDR3 covers 13 residues. The CDR3 DNA reads TGTGCCTGCGGGGCAGGGGGCAGCGACGAGCAGTACTTC. Residues: CACGAGGSDEQYF.

The chain is built from TRBV18 and TRBJ1-5; 7 bases are a match to TRBD1. J lost 5 bases, V lost 3 bases, and 4 bases had no gene match. The CDR3 is made up of 14 amino acids. CDR1 is KGHSH, CDR2 LQKENI, per germline. DNA of the CDR3: TGTGCCAGCTCACCGGGCAGGGGGGATCAGCCCCAGCATTTT. The encoded protein is CASSPGRGDQPQHF.

The genes are TRBV2 and TRBJ2-1; D is perhaps TRBD2 (6 bases). This CDR3 comprises 14 residues. Trimming removed 8 bases from V and 2 bases from J, with 13 bases in between. Germline V CDR1 and CDR2: SNHLY, FYNNEI. This CDR3 is CASRRGGAYNEQFF. The CDR3 DNA follows: TGTGCCAGCCGCCGGGGCGGGGCCTACAATGAGCAGTTCTTC.

This clone was recorded many times. Here the CDR3 reads CASSSPLGTAVATNEKLFF. In nucleotides, the CDR3 is TGTGCCAGCAGCTCCCCCCTTGGGACAGCGGTCGCAACTAATGAAAAACTGTTTTTT. This rearrangement joins TRBV7-9 to TRBJ1-4; 7 bases fit TRBD1. The V and J ends lost 4 bases and 0 bases, in that order; junction bases with no gene match: 14. The CDR3 consists of 19 residues. CDR1 is SEHNR, CDR2 FQNEAQ, per germline (reference sequence).

J is TRBJ1-1 and V is TRBV16, with D possibly TRBD1 on 6 matching bases. Germline CDR1 reads KGHSY; CDR2 reads FQNENV. This CDR3 comprises 14 residues. V lost 1 base to trimming and J lost 4 bases, with 10 bases between them. CDR3: CASSQYVRGTEAFF. The CDR3 DNA is TGTGCCAGCAGCCAATACGTCAGGGGCACTGAAGCTTTCTTT.

The V and J genes are TRBV9 and TRBJ1-2; TRBD1 agrees at 7 bases. CDR1 SGDLS and CDR2 YYNGEE come from the germline V gene. The CDR3 covers 15 residues. The trim removed 2 bases at V and 5 bases at J, leaving 9 bases unmatched. DNA for the CDR3: TGTGCCAGCAGCGTCGACAGGGAAGGCGGTTATGGCTACACCTTC. It translates to CASSVDREGGYGYTF.

This sequence joins TRBV30 and TRBJ1-2; D is unresolved. In germline, CDR1 is GTSNPN, CDR2 SVGIG (reference sequence). CDR3 length: 14 residues. Deletions cut 5 bases from V and 8 bases from J, with 21 bases between. CDR3 sequence (DNA): TGTGCCTGGGAGAGGACGCACGGGGAAGGAGGCTACACCTTC. This sequence encodes CAWERTHGEGGYTF.

This chain joins TRBV7-9 and TRBJ1-1, with unresolved D. The length of the CDR3 is 14 residues. Germline V gives CDR1 SEHNR, CDR2 FQNEAQ (reference sequence). V lost 5 bases and J lost 4, with 14 bases in between. The CDR3 DNA is TGTGCCAGCAGCCGAGACGGGAGTGTCACTGAAGCTTTCTTT. Its protein product is CASSRDGSVTEAFF.